One and the same sample provided the 8 T cell receptor beta chains below, sequenced in a study of CD8 T cells in ankylosing spondylitis. TCRdb called the 5' RACE reads again in MiXCR, with one record for every CDR3 protein. The profile shows 200,000 to 300,000 distinct CDR3 sequences, about 10% of them singletons. The source material was blood, either unsorted or a sorted T cell fraction (not recorded which). The receptors stem from a male donor with ankylosing spondylitis or in good health (not recorded which).

This clonotype was observed at least ten times. The rearrangement links TRBV6-1 to TRBJ2-5, with 9 bases matching TRBD1. Trimming at V came to 6 bases and at J to 7 bases, leaving 9 bases not matched to a gene. The germline gives CDR1 MNHNS, CDR2 SASEGT. This CDR3 has 14 amino acids. The CDR3 DNA is TGTGCCAGCAGAGCACCGGGACAGGGACGGACCCAGTACTTC. Its translation is CASRAPGQGRTQYF.

This clonotype was seen a few times. The chain uses TRBV30 and TRBJ2-4, with 13 nucleotides matching TRBD2. Germline trimming cut 4 bases from V and 0 bases from J; bases unmatched to any gene: 6. The CDR3 has 17 residues. The V gene's germline CDR1 is GTSNPN and CDR2 SVGIG (reference sequence). DNA for the CDR3: TGTGCCTGGAATCGGGGGACTAGCGGGATAGCCAAAAACATTCAGTACTTC. Protein sequence: CAWNRGTSGIAKNIQYF.

This clonotype was recorded at least ten times. This chain connects TRBV5-1 to TRBJ2-3; D gene unclear. The CDR3 has 14 amino acids. V was cut by 0 bases and J by 2 bases, with 7 bases left in between. Germline V gives CDR1 SGHRS, CDR2 YFSETQ. CDR3 sequence reads: CASSLGAYTDTQYF. As DNA, the CDR3 is TGCGCCAGCAGCTTGGGGGCCTACACAGATACGCAGTATTTT.

In this sample, this clonotype turned up a few times. This chain connects TRBV29-1 to TRBJ2-1; TRBD2 aligns across 16 bases. This CDR3 spans 13 amino acids. Trimming at V came to 7 bases and at J to 8 bases, leaving 2 bases not matched to a gene. Per germline, CDR1 SQVTM and CDR2 ANQGSEA. In nucleotides, the CDR3 is TGCAGCGGCGGGACTAGCGGGAGGGATGAGCAGTTCTTC. This encodes CSGGTSGRDEQFF.

This clonotype was detected ten times or more. The genes are TRBV4-1 and TRBJ2-7; 9 bases align to TRBD2. The CDR3 length is 15 residues. Germline V gene lookup returns CDR1 MGHRA and CDR2 YSYEKL. Germline trimming cut 5 bases from V and 0 bases from J; bases unmatched to any gene: 5. The CDR3 DNA reads TGCGCCAGCAGCAACCTAGCGGGGCTCTCCTACGAGCAGTACTTC. It yields the protein CASSNLAGLSYEQYF.

This clonotype was observed at least ten times. V and J are TRBV2 and TRBJ2-2; 9 bases line up with TRBD2. Germline CDR1 is SNHLY and CDR2 is FYNNEI. V shed 6 bases, J shed 0 bases, and the junction held 2 bases outside the gene matches. The CDR3 is made up of 15 amino acids. CDR3 sequence: CASSRTSANTGELFF. In DNA, the CDR3 is TGTGCCAGCAGCAGGACTAGCGCGAACACCGGGGAGCTGTTTTTT.

This clonotype was found many times. This chain uses TRBV4-1 with TRBJ2-1, with 14 bases fitting TRBD2. The CDR3 spans 17 residues. Germline CDR1 MGHRA, CDR2 YSYEKL. V trimming: 2 bases; J trimming: 7 bases; junction bases outside the gene matches: 7. CDR3 nucleotides: TGCGCCAGCAGCCAATCCCTGGGACTAGCGGGAGCAAATGAGCAGTTCTTC. Its translation is CASSQSLGLAGANEQFF.

This clonotype was seen at least ten times. The V gene is TRBV14, the J gene TRBJ2-5; perhaps TRBD2 as D (5 bases). V was trimmed by 6 bases and J by 2 bases, leaving 13 bases between them. The germline CDR1 and CDR2 sequences are SGHDN and FVKESK. This CDR3 has 14 amino acids. CDR3 sequence (DNA): TGTGCCAGCAGTTTCCAGCGGTTACAAGAGACCCAGTACTTC. It translates to CASSFQRLQETQYF.